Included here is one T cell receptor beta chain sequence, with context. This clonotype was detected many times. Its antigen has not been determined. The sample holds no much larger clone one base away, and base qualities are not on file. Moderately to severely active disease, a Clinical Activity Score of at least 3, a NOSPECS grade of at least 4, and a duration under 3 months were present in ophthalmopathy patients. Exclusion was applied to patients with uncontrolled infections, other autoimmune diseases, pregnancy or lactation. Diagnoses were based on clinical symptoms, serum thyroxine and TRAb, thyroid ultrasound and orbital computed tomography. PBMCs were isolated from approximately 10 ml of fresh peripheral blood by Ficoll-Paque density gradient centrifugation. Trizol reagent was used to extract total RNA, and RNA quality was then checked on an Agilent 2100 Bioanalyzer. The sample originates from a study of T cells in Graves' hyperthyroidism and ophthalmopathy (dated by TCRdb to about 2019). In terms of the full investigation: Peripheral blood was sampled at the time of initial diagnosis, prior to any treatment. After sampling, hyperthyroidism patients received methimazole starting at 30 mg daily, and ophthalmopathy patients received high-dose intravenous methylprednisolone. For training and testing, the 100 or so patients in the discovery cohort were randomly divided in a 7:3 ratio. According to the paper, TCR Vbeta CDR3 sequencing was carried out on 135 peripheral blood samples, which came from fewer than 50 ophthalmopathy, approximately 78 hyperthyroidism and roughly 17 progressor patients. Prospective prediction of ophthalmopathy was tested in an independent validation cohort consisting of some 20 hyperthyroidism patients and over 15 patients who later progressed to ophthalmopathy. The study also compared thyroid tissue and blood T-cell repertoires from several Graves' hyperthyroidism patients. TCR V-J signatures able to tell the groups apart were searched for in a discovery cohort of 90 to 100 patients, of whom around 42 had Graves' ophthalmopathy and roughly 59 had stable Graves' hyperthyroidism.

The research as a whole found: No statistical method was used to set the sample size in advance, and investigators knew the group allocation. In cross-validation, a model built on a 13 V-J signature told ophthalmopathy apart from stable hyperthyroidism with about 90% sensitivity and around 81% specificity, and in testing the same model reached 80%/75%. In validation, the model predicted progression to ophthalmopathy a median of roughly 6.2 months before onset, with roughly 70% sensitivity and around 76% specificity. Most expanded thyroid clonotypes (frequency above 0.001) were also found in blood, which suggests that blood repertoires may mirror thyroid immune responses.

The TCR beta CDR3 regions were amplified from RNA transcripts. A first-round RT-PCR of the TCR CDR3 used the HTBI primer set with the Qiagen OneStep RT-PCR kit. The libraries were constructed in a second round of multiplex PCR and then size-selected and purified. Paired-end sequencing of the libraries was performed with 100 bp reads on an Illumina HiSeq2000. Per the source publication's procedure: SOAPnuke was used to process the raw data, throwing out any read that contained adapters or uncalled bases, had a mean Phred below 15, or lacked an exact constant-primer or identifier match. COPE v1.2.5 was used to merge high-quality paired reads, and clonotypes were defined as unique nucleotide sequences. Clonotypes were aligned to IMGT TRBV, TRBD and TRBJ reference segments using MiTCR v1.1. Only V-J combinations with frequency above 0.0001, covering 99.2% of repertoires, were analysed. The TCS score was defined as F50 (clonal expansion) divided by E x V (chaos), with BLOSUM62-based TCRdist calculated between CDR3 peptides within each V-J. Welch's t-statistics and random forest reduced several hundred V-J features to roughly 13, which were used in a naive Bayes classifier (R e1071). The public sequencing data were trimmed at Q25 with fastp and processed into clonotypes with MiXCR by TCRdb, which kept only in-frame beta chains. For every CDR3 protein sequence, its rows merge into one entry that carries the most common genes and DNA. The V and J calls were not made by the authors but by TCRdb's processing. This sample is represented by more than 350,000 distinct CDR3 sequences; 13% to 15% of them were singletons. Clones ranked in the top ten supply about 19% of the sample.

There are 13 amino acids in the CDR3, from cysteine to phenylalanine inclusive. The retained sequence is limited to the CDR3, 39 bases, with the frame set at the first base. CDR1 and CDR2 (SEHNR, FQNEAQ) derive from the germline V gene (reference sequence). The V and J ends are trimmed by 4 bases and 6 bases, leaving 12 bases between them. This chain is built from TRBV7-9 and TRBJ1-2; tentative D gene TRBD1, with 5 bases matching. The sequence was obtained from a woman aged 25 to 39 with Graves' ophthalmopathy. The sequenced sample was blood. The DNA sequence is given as TGTGCCAGCAGCTCGCTCGGGACGAATGGCTACACCTTC. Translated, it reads CASSSLGTNGYTF.